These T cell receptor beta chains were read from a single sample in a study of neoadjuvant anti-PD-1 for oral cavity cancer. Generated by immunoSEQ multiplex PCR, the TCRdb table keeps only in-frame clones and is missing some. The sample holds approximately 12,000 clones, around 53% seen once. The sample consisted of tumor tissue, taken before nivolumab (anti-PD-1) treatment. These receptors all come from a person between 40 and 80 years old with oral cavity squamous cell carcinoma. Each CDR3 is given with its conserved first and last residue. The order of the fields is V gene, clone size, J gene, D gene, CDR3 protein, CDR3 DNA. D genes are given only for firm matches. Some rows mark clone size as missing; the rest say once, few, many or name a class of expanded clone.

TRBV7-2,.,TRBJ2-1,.,CASSFAGGGQGSYNEQFF,TGTGCCAGCAGCTTCGCCGGGGGGGGACAGGGTTCCTACAATGAGCAGTTCTTC
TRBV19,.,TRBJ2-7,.,CASSIGATYEQYF,TGTGCCAGTAGTATTGGGGCTACCTACGAGCAGTACTTC
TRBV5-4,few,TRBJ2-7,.,CASSLWGNRYEQYF,TGTGCCAGCAGCTTGTGGGGAAACCGCTACGAGCAGTACTTC
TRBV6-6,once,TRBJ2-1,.,CASSYLRGGEQFF,TGTGCCAGCAGTTACCTAAGGGGGGGTGAGCAGTTCTTC
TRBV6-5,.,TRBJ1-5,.,CASSFKPGNQPQHF,TGTGCCAGCAGTTTCAAACCAGGGAATCAGCCCCAGCATTTT
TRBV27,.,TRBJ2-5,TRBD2,CASMWSGGQQETQYF,TGTGCCAGCATGTGGAGCGGGGGCCAGCAAGAGACCCAGTACTTC
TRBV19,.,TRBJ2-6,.,CASSVWQAYSGANVLTF,TGTGCCAGTAGTGTGTGGCAGGCCTACTCTGGGGCCAACGTCCTGACTTTC
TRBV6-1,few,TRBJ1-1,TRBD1,CASSATGVATEAFF,TGTGCCAGCAGTGCTACAGGGGTCGCAACTGAAGCTTTCTTT
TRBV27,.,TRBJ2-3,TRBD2,CASRPRLAASTDTQYF,TGTGCCAGCAGGCCACGACTAGCGGCTAGCACAGATACGCAGTATTTT
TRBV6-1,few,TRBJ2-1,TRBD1,CASSRRDRVHEQFF,TGTGCCAGCAGCCGCCGGGACAGGGTCCATGAGCAGTTCTTC
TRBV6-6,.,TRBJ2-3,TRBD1,CASSRGQGSADTQYF,TGTGCCAGCAGTCGGGGACAGGGGAGCGCAGATACGCAGTATTTT
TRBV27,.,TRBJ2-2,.,CASSVDSYGELFF,TGTGCCAGCAGTGTTGACTCGTACGGGGAGCTGTTTTTT
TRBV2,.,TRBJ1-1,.,CASSAWATEAFF,TGTGCCAGCAGTGCATGGGCCACTGAAGCTTTCTTT
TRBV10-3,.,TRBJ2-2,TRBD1,CAISSGQGADGELFF,TGTGCCATCAGTTCGGGACAGGGGGCCGACGGGGAGCTGTTTTTT
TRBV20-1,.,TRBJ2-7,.,CSAMGYYEQYF,TGCAGTGCTATGGGCTACTACGAGCAGTACTTC
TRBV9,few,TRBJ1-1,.,CASSVQGNTEAFF,TGTGCCAGCAGCGTACAGGGGAACACTGAAGCTTTCTTT
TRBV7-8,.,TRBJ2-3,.,CASSIVPGADTQYF,TGTGCCAGCAGCATAGTCCCAGGGGCAGATACGCAGTATTTT
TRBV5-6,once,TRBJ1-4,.,CASSLEGGPNEKLFF,TGTGCCAGCAGCTTGGAGGGGGGGCCTAATGAAAAACTGTTTTTT
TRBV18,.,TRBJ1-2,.,CASSPRDNYGYTF,TGTGCCAGCTCACCACGAGATAACTATGGCTACACCTTC
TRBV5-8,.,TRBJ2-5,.,CASSLSGTQQETQYF,TGTGCCAGCAGCTTGTCCGGGACACAACAAGAGACCCAGTACTTC
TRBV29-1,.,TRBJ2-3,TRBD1,CSVVWGQVASTDTQYF,TGCAGCGTTGTATGGGGACAGGTTGCTAGCACAGATACGCAGTATTTT
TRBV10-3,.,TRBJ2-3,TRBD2,CATRTSGSTGDTQYF,TGTGCCACCCGGACTAGCGGGAGTACCGGAGATACGCAGTATTTT